This T cell receptor (beta chain) was found in a study of blood T cell repertoires in COVID-19. Study-level background: The United States, Italy and Spain supplied acute and convalescent COVID-19 samples.

Profiling relied on immunoSEQ multiplex PCR, and the TCRdb table lists in-frame clones only, not all of them. The sample has about 160,000 clones, 85% seen once. The CDR3 runs 15 residues. The J segment lost 7 bases and the V segment lost 6 bases, leaving 7 bases of the junction unmatched. The germline V gene has CDR1 SNHLY and CDR2 FYNNEI. Sequencing was carried out using peripheral blood. This sequence originates from a human donor with acute or convalescent COVID-19. The donor label of this sample is uncertain. This sequence joins TRBV2 and TRBJ2-2, with 11 bases identical to TRBD2. The CDR3 sequence is CASSPLLAGGGELFF. CDR3 nucleotides: TGTGCCAGCAGCCCTCTTCTAGCGGGGGGCGGGGAGCTGTTTTTT. Supplemented by reference TRBV2 and TRBJ2-2, the full variable domain reads EPEVTQTPSHQVTQMGQEVILRCVPISNHLYFYWYRQILGQKVEFLVSFYNNEISEKSEIFDDQFSVERPDGSNFTLKIRSTKLEDSAMYFCASSPLLAGGGELFFGEGSRLTVL.